These T cell receptor beta chains were read from a single sample in a study of blood T cell repertoires in COVID-19. Measured with immunoSEQ multiplex PCR; TCRdb has only the in-frame clones, and not every one. The profile covers 120,000 to 150,000 clones, with more than 70% appearing a single time and 8% to 11% taken by the ten largest. Sequencing used peripheral blood. These receptors were taken from a middle-aged man with active or convalescent COVID-19. CDR3s include the opening cysteine and the closing phenylalanine or tryptophan. The order of the fields is clone size, V gene, D gene, J gene, CDR3 DNA, CDR3 protein. A D gene is named only where the DNA matches it firmly. Rows give clone size only sometimes, using once, few, many, or a class for an expanded clone.

NA	TRBV11-2	TRBD1	TRBJ1-1	TGTGCCAGCAGCCTAGGGACAGGTCCCATCGAGGTCGCTTTCTTT	CASSLGTGPIEVAFF
NA	TRBV11-2	TRBD1	TRBJ1-4	TGTGCCAGCAGCTTAGGTGACAGGGACTGGGAAAAACTGTTTTTT	CASSLGDRDWEKLFF
NA	TRBV20-1	NA	TRBJ2-4	TGCAGTGCTAGTGGGAGGGGGCTGACCAAAAACATTCAGTACTTC	CSASGRGLTKNIQYF
NA	TRBV28	NA	TRBJ1-2	TGTGCCAGCAGTTTAGGGGCAGGGCTCTATGGCTACACCTTC	CASSLGAGLYGYTF
NA	TRBV19	TRBD1	TRBJ2-7	TGTGCCAGTAGTACGGGACAGGGGACCCACGAGCAGTACTTC	CASSTGQGTHEQYF
NA	TRBV5-1	NA	TRBJ2-3	TGCGCCAGCAGCTTGGGAAACACCGGCACAGATACGCAGTATTTT	CASSLGNTGTDTQYF
once	TRBV7-2	NA	TRBJ2-1	TGTGCCAGCAGCTTAGGATTTAGGACGGGAGACCCGTTCTTC	CASSLGFRTGDPFF
NA	TRBV6-6	NA	TRBJ2-7	TGTGCCAGCAGCAAATCGACTGCTAGTGGCTACGAGCAGTACTTC	CASSKSTASGYEQYF
NA	TRBV5-1	TRBD2	TRBJ2-7	TGCGCCAGCAGCTTGCAAGTTGCGGGGGGCGCCTACGAGCAGTACTTC	CASSLQVAGGAYEQYF
NA	TRBV19	NA	TRBJ2-7	TGTGCCAGTAGTATTAACGTAGACAGATACGAGCAGTACTTC	CASSINVDRYEQYF
NA	TRBV9	NA	TRBJ2-5	TGTGCCAGCAGCGTGGGACTGCCGGCCCAAGAGACCCAGTACTTC	CASSVGLPAQETQYF
NA	TRBV5-1	TRBD2	TRBJ2-3	TGCGCCAGCAGCCCCCCCAGCGGGAGTGCAGATACGCAGTATTTT	CASSPPSGSADTQYF
NA	TRBV7-8	NA	TRBJ2-7	TGTGCCAGCAGCTCACACTACGAGCAGTACTTC	CASSSHYEQYF
few	TRBV3-1/TRBV3-2	TRBD1	TRBJ2-7	TGTGCCAGCAGCCCGGGACAGGGCGGGGAGCAGTACTTC	CASSPGQGGEQYF
NA	TRBV24-1	NA	TRBJ1-2	TGTGCCACCAGTGATCGACAGGATAACTATGGCTACACCTTC	CATSDRQDNYGYTF
many	TRBV12-3/TRBV12-4	NA	TRBJ1-1	TGTGCCAGCAGTTTGGGACTCACTGAAGCTTTCTTT	CASSLGLTEAFF
NA	TRBV6-5	NA	TRBJ1-5	TGTGCCAGCAGTTACTCGGGAACAGGGAATCAGCCCCAGCATTTT	CASSYSGTGNQPQHF
NA	TRBV5-1	TRBD1	TRBJ2-2	TGCGCCAGCAGCTTTTCGGGACAGGGGACCACCGGGGAGCTGTTTTTT	CASSFSGQGTTGELFF
NA	TRBV21-1	NA	TRBJ1-5	TGTGCCAGCAGCAAAGCCGGAGGGGATAGCAATCAGCCCCAGCATTTT	CASSKAGGDSNQPQHF
few	TRBV10-2	NA	TRBJ2-3	TGCGCCAGCAGTGAGTCTCCGACTAGCACAGATACGCAGTATTTT	CASSESPTSTDTQYF
NA	TRBV19	NA	TRBJ1-4	TGTGCCAGTAGTATTATTGGCAGAAGAAATGAAAAACTGTTTTTT	CASSIIGRRNEKLFF
few	TRBV29-1	NA	TRBJ2-5	TGCAGCGTCCGACATTCATCGGGGGAGACCCAGTACTTC	CSVRHSSGETQYF
NA	TRBV16	NA	TRBJ1-4	TGTGCCAGCAGCCAACGGGCTAATGAAAAACTGTTTTTT	CASSQRANEKLFF
few	TRBV28	NA	TRBJ1-5	TGTGCCAGCAGAACAGGTTCCAATCAGCCCCAGCATTTT	CASRTGSNQPQHF
NA	TRBV5-1	TRBD1	TRBJ2-6	TGCGCCAGCAGCTGGGGGACAGGTTCAAGTGGGGCCAACGTCCTGACTTTC	CASSWGTGSSGANVLTF
NA	TRBV18	NA	TRBJ2-1	TGTGCCAGCTCACCACCTACAGGATACAATGAGCAGTTCTTC	CASSPPTGYNEQFF
NA	TRBV7-2	NA	TRBJ2-5	TGTGCCAGCAGCTTAGTTGGCAACAGACGCCAAGAGACCCAGTACTTC	CASSLVGNRRQETQYF
NA	TRBV7-9	NA	TRBJ1-4	TGTGCCAGCAGCTTAGCTCTGGGGCGTGGAGAAAAACTGTTTTTT	CASSLALGRGEKLFF
NA	TRBV25-1	NA	TRBJ1-1	TGTGCCAGCCGGCCCGGGGGGCTGAGGACTGAAGCTTTCTTT	CASRPGGLRTEAFF
NA	TRBV12-3/TRBV12-4	TRBD1	TRBJ2-5	TGTGCCAGCAGCTCGACAGGGTTGAAGACCCAGTACTTC	CASSSTGLKTQYF
NA	TRBV5-5	TRBD1	TRBJ1-1	TGTGCCAGCAGCCCCAGAGACCCAGGGGGAGTAATGAACACTGAAGCTTTCTTT	CASSPRDPGGVMNTEAFF
NA	TRBV15	NA	TRBJ1-4	TGTGCCACCAGCAAGCCGGGGGAGCCTAATGAAAAACTGTTTTTT	CATSKPGEPNEKLFF
NA	TRBV19	NA	TRBJ1-5	TGTGCCAGTAGTATGCAGACTGCCAATCAGCCCCAGCATTTT	CASSMQTANQPQHF
NA	TRBV28	TRBD2	TRBJ2-1	TGTGCCAGCAGTACAAGCGGGAGGGGCCCCAACAATGAGCAGTTCTTC	CASSTSGRGPNNEQFF
NA	TRBV6-5	NA	TRBJ1-2	TGTGCCACCTCGGAGACGACCGTCTATGGCTACACCTTC	CATSETTVYGYTF
NA	TRBV29-1	TRBD1	TRBJ2-7	TGCAGCGCCGCCGGGACAGGGGGTCCCTCCTACGAGCAGTACTTC	CSAAGTGGPSYEQYF
NA	TRBV28	NA	TRBJ1-1	TGTGCCAGCAGTTTCCGGGTTCCCACTGAAGCTTTCTTT	CASSFRVPTEAFF
NA	TRBV4-2	TRBD2	TRBJ2-5	TGTGCCAGCAGCCAAGGACTAGCGGAGACCCAGTACTTC	CASSQGLAETQYF
NA	TRBV3-1/TRBV3-2	NA	TRBJ2-1	TGTGCCAGCAGCCGATCGGTTGAGCAGTTCTTC	CASSRSVEQFF
NA	TRBV19	NA	TRBJ1-1	TGTGCCTCCTTCCCGGGACAGAACACTGAAGCTTTCTTT	CASFPGQNTEAFF
NA	TRBV10-3	NA	TRBJ2-7	TGTGCCATCAGTGCTCAGGGCTACGAGCAGTACTTC	CAISAQGYEQYF
NA	TRBV9	TRBD2	TRBJ2-7	TGTGCCAGCAGTGCCGGGAGGAACTCCTACGAGCAGTACTTC	CASSAGRNSYEQYF
NA	TRBV7-2	TRBD2	TRBJ2-5	TGTGCCAGCAGTTCGACGAGCGGGAGTGGGGAGACCCAGTACTTC	CASSSTSGSGETQYF
NA	TRBV7-9	NA	TRBJ2-3	TGTGCCAGCAGCGCAAATAGTGCAGATACGCAGTATTTT	CASSANSADTQYF
NA	TRBV7-2	TRBD1	TRBJ1-2	TGTGCCAGCAGCTTAGCCGGGGGACAGGGTATCGGCTACACCTTC	CASSLAGGQGIGYTF
NA	TRBV5-1	NA	TRBJ1-1	TGCGCCAGCAGCCCGGGGGGTGGTCCCTCTGAAGCTTTCTTT	CASSPGGGPSEAFF
NA	TRBV18	TRBD1	TRBJ1-4	TGTGCCAGCTCACGCGGACAGGGGGGAGAAAAACTGTTTTTT	CASSRGQGGEKLFF
few	TRBV10-3	NA	TRBJ1-4	TGTGCCATCAGGGGGGGTCTTGCAACTAATGAAAAACTGTTTTTT	CAIRGGLATNEKLFF
once	TRBV11-2	NA	TRBJ2-7	TGTGCCAGCACCCCCTCCGGGGGAGCGAAGGAGGAGCAGTACTTC	CASTPSGGAKEEQYF
NA	TRBV28	NA	TRBJ2-1	TGTGCCAGCAGCCAACACAGCTCCTACAATGAGCAGTTCTTC	CASSQHSSYNEQFF
NA	TRBV7-3	NA	TRBJ2-1	TGTGCCAGCAGCTTGATCGGTGAGTGGAGTGAGCAGTTCTTC	CASSLIGEWSEQFF
NA	TRBV4-1	TRBD2	TRBJ2-3	TGCGCCAGCAGCCAAGATAAGCGGGAGGTGGGCACAGATACGCAGTATTTT	CASSQDKREVGTDTQYF
NA	TRBV24-1	TRBD1	TRBJ2-2	TGTGCCACCAGTGATTTGGGACAGGGGAACACCGGGGAGCTGTTTTTT	CATSDLGQGNTGELFF
few	TRBV7-6	NA	TRBJ2-7	TGTGCCAGCAGCGCGGGACAGACCTACGAGCAGTACTTC	CASSAGQTYEQYF
NA	TRBV18	TRBD1	TRBJ1-5	TGTGCCAGCTCACCACGGCAGGGGGTTGGTCAGCCCCAGCATTTT	CASSPRQGVGQPQHF
NA	TRBV5-8	TRBD1	TRBJ2-7	TGTGCCAGCAGCTGGGGGACAGCGAGCGCCTACGAGCAGTACTTC	CASSWGTASAYEQYF
NA	TRBV6-5	NA	TRBJ2-5	TGTGCCAGCAGCTTCGGGCAAGGGGCCCAGTACTTC	CASSFGQGAQYF
few	TRBV10-3	NA	TRBJ1-2	TGTGCCACTAGGTCGGCAAGCTATGGCTACACCTTC	CATRSASYGYTF
NA	TRBV7-9	NA	TRBJ2-5	TGTGCCAGCAGCTTAGCTTCGCGGCTCGGGGAGACCCAGTACTTC	CASSLASRLGETQYF
once	TRBV3-1/TRBV3-2	NA	TRBJ2-3	TGTGCCAGCAGCCAAGATCCCCAGGGGAGCACAGATACGCAGTATTTT	CASSQDPQGSTDTQYF